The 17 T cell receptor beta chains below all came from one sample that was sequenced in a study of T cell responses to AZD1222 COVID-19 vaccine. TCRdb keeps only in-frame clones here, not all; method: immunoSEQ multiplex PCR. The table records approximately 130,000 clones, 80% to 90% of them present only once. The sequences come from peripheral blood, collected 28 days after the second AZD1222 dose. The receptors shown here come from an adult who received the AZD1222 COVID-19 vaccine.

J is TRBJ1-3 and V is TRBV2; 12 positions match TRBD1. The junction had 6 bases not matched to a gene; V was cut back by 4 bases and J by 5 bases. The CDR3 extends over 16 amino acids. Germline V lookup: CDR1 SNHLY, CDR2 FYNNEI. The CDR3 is CASSGGTGGERNTIYF. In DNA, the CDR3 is TGTGCCAGCAGTGGAGGGACAGGGGGCGAGAGAAACACCATATATTTT.

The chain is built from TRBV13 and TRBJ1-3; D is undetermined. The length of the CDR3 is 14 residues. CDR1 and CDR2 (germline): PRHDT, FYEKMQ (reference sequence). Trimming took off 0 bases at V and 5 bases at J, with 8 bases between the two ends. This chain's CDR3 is CASSLGTSRNTIYF. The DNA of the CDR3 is TGTGCCAGCAGCTTAGGTACTTCGAGAAACACCATATATTTT.

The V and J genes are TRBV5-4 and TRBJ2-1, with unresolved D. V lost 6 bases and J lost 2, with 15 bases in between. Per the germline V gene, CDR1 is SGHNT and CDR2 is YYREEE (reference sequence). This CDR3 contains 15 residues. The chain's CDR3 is CASTRLGRTYNEQFF. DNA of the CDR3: TGTGCCAGCACCCGGTTAGGGCGCACCTACAATGAGCAGTTCTTC.

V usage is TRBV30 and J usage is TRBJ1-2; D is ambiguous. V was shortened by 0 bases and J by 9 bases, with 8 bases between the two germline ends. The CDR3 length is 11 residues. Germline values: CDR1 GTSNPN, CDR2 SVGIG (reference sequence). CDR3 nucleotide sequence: TGTGCCTGGAGTGTACAATTCCGCTACACCTTC. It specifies CAWSVQFRYTF.

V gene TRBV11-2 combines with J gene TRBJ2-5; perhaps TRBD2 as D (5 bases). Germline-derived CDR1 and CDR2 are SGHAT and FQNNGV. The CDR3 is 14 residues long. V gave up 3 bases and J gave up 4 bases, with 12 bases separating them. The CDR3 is CASSFSLGRETQYF. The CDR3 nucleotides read TGTGCCAGCAGCTTCTCACTAGGCCGAGAGACCCAGTACTTC.

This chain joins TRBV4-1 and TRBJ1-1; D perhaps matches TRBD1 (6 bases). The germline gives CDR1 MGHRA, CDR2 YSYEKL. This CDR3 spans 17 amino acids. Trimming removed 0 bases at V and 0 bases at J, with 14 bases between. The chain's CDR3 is CASSQDGRGNMNTEAFF. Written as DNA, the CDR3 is TGCGCCAGCAGCCAAGACGGCAGGGGAAACATGAACACTGAAGCTTTCTTT.

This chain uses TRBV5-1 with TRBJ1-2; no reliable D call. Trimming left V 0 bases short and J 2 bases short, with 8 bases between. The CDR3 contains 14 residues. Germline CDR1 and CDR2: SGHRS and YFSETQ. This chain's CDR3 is CASSLDAGNYGYTF. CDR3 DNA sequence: TGCGCCAGCAGCTTGGATGCGGGGAACTATGGCTACACCTTC.

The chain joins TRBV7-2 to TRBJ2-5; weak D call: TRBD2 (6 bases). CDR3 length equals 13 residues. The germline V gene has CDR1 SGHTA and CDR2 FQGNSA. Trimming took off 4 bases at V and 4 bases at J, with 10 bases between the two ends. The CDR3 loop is CASSSWRGETQYF. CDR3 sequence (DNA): TGTGCCAGCAGCTCCTGGCGGGGAGAGACCCAGTACTTC.

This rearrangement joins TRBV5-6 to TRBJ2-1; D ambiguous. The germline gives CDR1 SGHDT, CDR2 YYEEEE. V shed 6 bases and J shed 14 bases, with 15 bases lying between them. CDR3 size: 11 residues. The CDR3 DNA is TGTGCCAGCAACGACGTACTTGAAAAGTTCTTC. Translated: CASNDVLEKFF. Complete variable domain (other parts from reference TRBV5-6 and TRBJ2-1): DAGVTQSPTHLIKTRGQQVTLRCSPKSGHDTVSWYQQALGQGPQFIFQYYEEEERQRGNFPDRFSGHQFPNYSSELNVNALLLGDSALYLCASNDVLEKFFGPGTRLTVL.

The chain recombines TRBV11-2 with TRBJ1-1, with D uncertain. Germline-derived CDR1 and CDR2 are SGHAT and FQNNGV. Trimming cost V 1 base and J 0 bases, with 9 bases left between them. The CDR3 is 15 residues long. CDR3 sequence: CASSLGAIMNTEAFF. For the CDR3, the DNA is TGTGCCAGCAGCTTAGGGGCTATCATGAACACTGAAGCTTTCTTT.

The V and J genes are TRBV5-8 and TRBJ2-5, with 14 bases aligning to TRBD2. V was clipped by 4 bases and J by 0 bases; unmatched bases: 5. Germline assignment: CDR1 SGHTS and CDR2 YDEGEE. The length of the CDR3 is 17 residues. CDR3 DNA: TGTGCCAGCAGCAAGGGACTAGCGGGAGTTGACCAAGAGACCCAGTACTTC. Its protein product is CASSKGLAGVDQETQYF.

CDR3 amino acids: CSVAVSYNEQFF. The DNA for the CDR3 is TGCAGCGTAGCGGTCTCCTACAATGAGCAGTTCTTC. The chain carries TRBV29-1 and TRBJ2-1; D is perhaps TRBD2 (5 bases). V lost 6 bases to trimming and J lost 0 bases, with 6 bases between them. The V gene's germline CDR1 is SQVTM and CDR2 ANQGSEA. The CDR3 has 12 amino acids.

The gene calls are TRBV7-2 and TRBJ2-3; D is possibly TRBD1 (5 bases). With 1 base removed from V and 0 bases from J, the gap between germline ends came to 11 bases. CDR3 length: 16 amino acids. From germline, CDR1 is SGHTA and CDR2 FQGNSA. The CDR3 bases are TGTGCCAGCAGCTTAGTCCGACAGTTCAGCACAGATACGCAGTATTTT. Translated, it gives CASSLVRQFSTDTQYF.

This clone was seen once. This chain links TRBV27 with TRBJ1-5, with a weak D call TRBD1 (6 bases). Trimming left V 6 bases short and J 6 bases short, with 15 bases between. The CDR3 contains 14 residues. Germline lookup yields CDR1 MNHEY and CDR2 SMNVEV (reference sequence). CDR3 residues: CASSITGPGQPQHF. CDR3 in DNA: TGTGCCAGCAGCATAACAGGGCCTGGTCAGCCCCAGCATTTT.

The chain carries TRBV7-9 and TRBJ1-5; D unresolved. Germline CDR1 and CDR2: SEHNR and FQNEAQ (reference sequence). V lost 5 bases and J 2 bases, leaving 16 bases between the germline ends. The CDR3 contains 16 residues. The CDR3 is CASSPRGEGGNQPQHF. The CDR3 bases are TGTGCCAGCAGCCCTCGGGGAGAGGGAGGCAATCAGCCCCAGCATTTT.

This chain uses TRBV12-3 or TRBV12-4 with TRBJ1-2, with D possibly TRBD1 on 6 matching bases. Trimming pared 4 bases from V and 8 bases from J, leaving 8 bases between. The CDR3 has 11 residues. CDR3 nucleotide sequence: TGTGCCAGCAGTTCAGGGGCCGGCTACACCTTC. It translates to CASSSGAGYTF.

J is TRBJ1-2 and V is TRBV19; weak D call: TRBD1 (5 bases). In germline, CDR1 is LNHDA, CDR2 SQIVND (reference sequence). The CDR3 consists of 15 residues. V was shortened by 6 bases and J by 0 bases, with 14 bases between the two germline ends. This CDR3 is CASRRRDPSNYGYTF. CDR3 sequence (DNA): TGTGCCAGTAGGCGCCGGGACCCCTCTAACTATGGCTACACCTTC.